This TCR beta chain was recovered during a study of OX40 agonist ivuxolimab in advanced cancers. Turning to the overall study: Ivuxolimab was a fully human IgG2 agonistic monoclonal antibody targeting the costimulatory receptor OX40 (CD134). Patients were allowed to have had prior anti-PD-1, anti-PD-L1 or anti-CTLA-4 therapy, and roughly 40% of the dose-escalation patients had previously received checkpoint inhibitors. In the dose-escalation cohort, 70% to 85% of patients were male, and the mean age was approximately 60 years with a range of about 20 to 80. Of the approximately 50 patients in dose escalation, some 20 had hepatocellular carcinoma, about 15 had melanoma, 9 had renal cell carcinoma and 9 had head and neck cancer. The purpose of peripheral TCRbeta sequencing was to test whether ivuxolimab changed TCR sequence diversity and led to clonal T-cell expansion. The paper describes the monotherapy dose-escalation part (N of about 54 patients) of the phase I trial of ivuxolimab. Intravenous ivuxolimab was administered to patients every 2 weeks at six dose levels: 0.01, 0.1, 0.3, 1.5, 3 and 10 mg/kg. Three dose-escalation patients achieved partial responses, one with hepatocellular carcinoma and two with cutaneous melanoma. General findings and caveats noted by the study authors: At doses of 0.1 to 3.0 mg/kg, clonal expansion of both CD4+ and CD8+ blood T cells was observed from baseline to week 6. Low levels of normalized T-cell clonal expansion were also seen in some patients who did not respond. The antigen specificity of the clonally expanded peripheral T cells was not determined. On average, CD8+ T cells showed more expanded clones than CD4+ T cells after ivuxolimab. In the 0.1-3.0 mg/kg groups, partial responders were among the patients with the lowest normalized peripheral clonal expansion, particularly in CD8+ T cells.

Patients with a history of autoimmune disease or receiving systemic immunosuppression were excluded from the trial. Peripheral blood for TCR sequencing was collected from all dose cohorts at baseline, on cycle 4 day 1, and on cycle 7 day 1. Samples came from an open-label, multicenter, first-in-human phase I dose-escalation trial of ivuxolimab. Adults with locally advanced or metastatic melanoma, renal cell, hepatocellular, or head and neck squamous cell carcinoma were enrolled in the trial. Before TCR sequencing, CD4+ and CD8+ T cells were separately sorted from peripheral blood. Genomic DNA was extracted from sorted cells for sequencing of the TCRbeta CDR3 region. The immunoSEQ Assay was used to sequence the TCRbeta CDR3 regions. TCRdb carries this immuneACCESS record with in-frame sequences only. Its versions omit some clonotypes, under half of them owing to an unresolved V gene in the studies checked, with the rest unexplained. In this sample the table shows around 19,000 clones, over 65% of which occur a single time. The ten largest clones capture about 49% of the sample.

The CDR3 goes from the cysteine to the phenylalanine over 17 residues. Only the CDR3 portion is preserved as DNA: 51 bases, with reading frame beginning at the first base. The germline V gene yields SGHVS for CDR1 and FNYEAQ for CDR2. At the junction V is shortened by 4 bases and J by 5 bases, with 23 bases in between. On this clone: Its specific antigen is unknown. No base-level quality is on record; no much larger clone is a single base apart.

The chain employs TRBV7-6 and TRBJ1-2; TRBD1 is a weak D gene call, 5 bases matching. The receptor comes from an adult with an advanced solid tumor such as melanoma, head and neck, liver or kidney cancer. The sequencing used CD4+ or CD8+ T cells sorted from blood, collected in a trial of the OX40 agonist ivuxolimab. The CDR3 region: CASSSSPYGQPEYGYTF. The nucleotide sequence reads as follows: TGTGCCAGCAGCTCATCACCCTACGGACAACCGGAGTATGGCTACACCTTC.